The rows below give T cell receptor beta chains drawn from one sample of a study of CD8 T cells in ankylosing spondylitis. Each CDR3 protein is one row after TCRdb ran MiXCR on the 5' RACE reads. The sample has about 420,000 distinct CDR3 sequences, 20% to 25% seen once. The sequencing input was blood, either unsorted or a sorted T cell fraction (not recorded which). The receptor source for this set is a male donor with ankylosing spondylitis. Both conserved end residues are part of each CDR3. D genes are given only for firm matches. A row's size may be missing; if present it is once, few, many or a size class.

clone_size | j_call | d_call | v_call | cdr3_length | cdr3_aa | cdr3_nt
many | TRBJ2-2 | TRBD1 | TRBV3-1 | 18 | CASSQIPLGTGYTGELFF | TGTGCCAGCAGCCAGATTCCCCTCGGGACAGGGTACACCGGGGAGCTGTTTTTT
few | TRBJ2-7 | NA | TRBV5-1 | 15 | CASSFADSSRNEQYF | TGCGCCAGCAGCTTTGCGGACAGTTCTCGGAACGAGCAGTACTTC
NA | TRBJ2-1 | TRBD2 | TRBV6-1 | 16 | CASSEQPSGSGNEQFF | TGTGCCAGCAGTGAACAACCTAGCGGGAGTGGCAATGAGCAGTTCTTC
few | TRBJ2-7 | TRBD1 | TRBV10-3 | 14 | CAISGTGGSYEQYF | TGTGCCATATCCGGGACAGGGGGCTCCTACGAGCAGTACTTC
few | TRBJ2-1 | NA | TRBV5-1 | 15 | CASSFPGMHGNEQFF | TGCGCCAGCAGCTTCCCTGGAATGCACGGAAATGAGCAGTTCTTC
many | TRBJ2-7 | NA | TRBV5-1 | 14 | CASSFQPQAYEQYF | TGCGCCAGCAGCTTCCAGCCTCAAGCCTACGAGCAGTACTTC
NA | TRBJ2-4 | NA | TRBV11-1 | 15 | CASSPKRVSKNIQYF | TGTGCCAGCAGCCCGAAGCGGGTCTCCAAAAACATTCAGTACTTC
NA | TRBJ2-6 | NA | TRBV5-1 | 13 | CASSFGGANVLTF | TGCGCCAGCAGCTTCGGTGGGGCCAACGTCCTGACTTTC
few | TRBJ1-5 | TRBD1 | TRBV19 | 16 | CASRFGTGDGNQPQHF | TGTGCCAGTAGATTTGGGACAGGGGATGGCAATCAGCCCCAGCATTTT
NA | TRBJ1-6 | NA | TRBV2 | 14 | CASSLQGFGSPLHF | TGTGCCAGCAGCCTACAGGGTTTTGGTTCACCCCTCCACTTT
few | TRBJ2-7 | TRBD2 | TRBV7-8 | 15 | CASSSLLAVSYEQYF | TGTGCCAGCAGCTCTCTGCTAGCGGTCTCCTACGAGCAGTACTTC
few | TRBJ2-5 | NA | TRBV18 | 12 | CASSPARGTQYF | TGTGCCAGCTCACCGGCTCGGGGGACCCAGTACTTC